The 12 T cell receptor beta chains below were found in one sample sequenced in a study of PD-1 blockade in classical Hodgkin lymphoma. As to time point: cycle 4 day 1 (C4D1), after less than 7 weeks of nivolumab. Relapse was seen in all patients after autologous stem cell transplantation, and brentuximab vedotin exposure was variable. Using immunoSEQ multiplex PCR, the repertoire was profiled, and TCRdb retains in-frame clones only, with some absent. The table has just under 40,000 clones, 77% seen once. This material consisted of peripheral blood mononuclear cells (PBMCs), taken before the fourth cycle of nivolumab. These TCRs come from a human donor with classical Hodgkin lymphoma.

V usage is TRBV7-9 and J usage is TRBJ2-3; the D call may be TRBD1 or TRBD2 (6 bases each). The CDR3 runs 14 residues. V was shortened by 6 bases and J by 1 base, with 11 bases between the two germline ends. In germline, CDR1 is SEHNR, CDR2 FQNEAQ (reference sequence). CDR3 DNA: TGTGCCAGCAGTCCGGGGGCTCGCACAGATACGCAGTATTTT. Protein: CASSPGARTDTQYF.

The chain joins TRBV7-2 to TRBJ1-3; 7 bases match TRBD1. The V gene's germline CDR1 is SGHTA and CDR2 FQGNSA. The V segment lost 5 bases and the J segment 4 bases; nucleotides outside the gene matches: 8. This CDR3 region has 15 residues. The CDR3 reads CASSTYRGGGNTIYF. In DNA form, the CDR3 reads TGTGCCAGCAGCACTTACAGGGGAGGGGGAAACACCATATATTTT.

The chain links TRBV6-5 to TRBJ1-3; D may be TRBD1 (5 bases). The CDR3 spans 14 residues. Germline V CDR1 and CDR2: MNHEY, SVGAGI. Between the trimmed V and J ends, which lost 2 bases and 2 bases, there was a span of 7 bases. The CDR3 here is CASSYGGAGNTIYF. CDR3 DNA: TGTGCCAGCAGTTACGGGGGGGCTGGAAACACCATATATTTT.

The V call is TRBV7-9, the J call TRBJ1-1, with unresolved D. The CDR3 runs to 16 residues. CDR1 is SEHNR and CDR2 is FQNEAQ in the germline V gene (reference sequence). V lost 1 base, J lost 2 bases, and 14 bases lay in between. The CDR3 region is CASSLGVNRLNTEAFF. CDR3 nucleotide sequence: TGTGCCAGCAGCTTAGGGGTAAACAGACTTAACACTGAAGCTTTCTTT.

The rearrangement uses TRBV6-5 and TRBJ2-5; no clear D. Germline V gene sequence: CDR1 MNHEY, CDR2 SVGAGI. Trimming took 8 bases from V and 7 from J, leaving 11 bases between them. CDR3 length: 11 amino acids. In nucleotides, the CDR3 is TGTGCCAGCTGGTTCGGCGCGACCCAGTACTTC. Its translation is CASWFGATQYF.

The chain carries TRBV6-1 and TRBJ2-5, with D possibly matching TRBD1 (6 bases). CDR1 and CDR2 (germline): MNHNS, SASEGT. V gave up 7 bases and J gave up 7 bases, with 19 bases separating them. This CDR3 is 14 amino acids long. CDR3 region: CASTKGQYEATQYF. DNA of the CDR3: TGTGCCAGCACGAAAGGACAGTATGAGGCGACCCAGTACTTC.

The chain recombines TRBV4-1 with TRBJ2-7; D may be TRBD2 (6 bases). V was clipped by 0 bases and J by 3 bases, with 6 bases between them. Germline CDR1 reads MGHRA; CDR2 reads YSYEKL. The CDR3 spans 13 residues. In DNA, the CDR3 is TGCGCCAGCAGCCAAGAAGCGGGCTACGAGCAGTACTTC. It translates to CASSQEAGYEQYF.

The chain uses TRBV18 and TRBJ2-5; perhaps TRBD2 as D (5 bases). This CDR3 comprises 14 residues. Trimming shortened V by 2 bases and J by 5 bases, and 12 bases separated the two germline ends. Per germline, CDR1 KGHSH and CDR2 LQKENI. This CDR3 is CASSPSGIVETQYF. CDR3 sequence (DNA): TGTGCCAGCTCACCATCCGGGATTGTTGAGACCCAGTACTTC.

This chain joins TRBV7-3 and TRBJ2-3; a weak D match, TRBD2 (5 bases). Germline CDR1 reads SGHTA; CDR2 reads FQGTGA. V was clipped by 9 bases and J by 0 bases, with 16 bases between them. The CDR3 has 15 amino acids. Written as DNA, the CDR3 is TGTGCCAGTTCACTCATAGCGACTAGCACAGATACGCAGTATTTT. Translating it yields CASSLIATSTDTQYF.

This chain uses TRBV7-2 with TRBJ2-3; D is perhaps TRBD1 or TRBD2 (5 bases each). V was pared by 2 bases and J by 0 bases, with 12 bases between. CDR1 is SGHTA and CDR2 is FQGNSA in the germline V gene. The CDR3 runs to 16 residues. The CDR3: CASSLLGRLSTDTQYF. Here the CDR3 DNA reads TGTGCCAGCAGCTTACTGGGGCGACTAAGCACAGATACGCAGTATTTT.

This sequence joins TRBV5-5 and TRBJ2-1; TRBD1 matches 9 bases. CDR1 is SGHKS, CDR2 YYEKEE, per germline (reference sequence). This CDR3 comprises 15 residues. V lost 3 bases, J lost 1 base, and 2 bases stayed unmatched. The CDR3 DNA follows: TGTGCCAGCAGCTCCGGACAGGGGTCCTACAATGAGCAGTTCTTC. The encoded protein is CASSSGQGSYNEQFF. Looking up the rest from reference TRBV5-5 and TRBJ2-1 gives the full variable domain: DAGVTQSPTHLIKTRGQQVTLRCSPISGHKSVSWYQQVLGQGPQFIFQYYEKEERGRGNFPDRFSARQFPNYSSELNVNALLLGDSALYLCASSSGQGSYNEQFFGPGTRLTVL.

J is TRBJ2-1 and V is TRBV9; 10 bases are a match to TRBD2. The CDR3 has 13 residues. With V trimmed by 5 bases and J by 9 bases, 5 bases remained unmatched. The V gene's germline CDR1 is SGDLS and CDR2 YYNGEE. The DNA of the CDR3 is TGTGCCAGCAGAGCGGGGGGGCCGAGTGAGCAGTTCTTC. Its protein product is CASRAGGPSEQFF.